The 32 T cell receptor beta chains below come from one sample, sequenced in a study of blood T cell repertoires in COVID-19. Only in-frame clones appear in the TCRdb table, and some are missing; sequencing was by immunoSEQ multiplex PCR. The repertoire includes tens of thousands of clones, roughly 90% of them detected once, and roughly 1.3% sits in the top ten. Sequences were obtained from peripheral blood. These receptors came from a man in his 60s with acute or convalescent COVID-19.

J is TRBJ2-2 and V is TRBV6-5; D is possibly TRBD2 (5 bases). The CDR3 covers 14 residues. The V end lost 8 bases, the J end lost 0 bases, and 10 bases lay between the germline ends. Germline V gene data show CDR1 as MNHEY and CDR2 as SVGAGI. The CDR3 sequence: CASRGSANTGELFF. The CDR3 nucleotides are TGTGCCAGCCGGGGTTCCGCGAACACCGGGGAGCTGTTTTTT.

The chain uses TRBV14 and TRBJ2-1; 11 positions agree with TRBD2. The CDR3 consists of 16 residues. Germline CDR1 SGHDN, CDR2 FVKESK. V dropped 4 bases and J dropped 5; count of bases not matched to a gene: 7. The CDR3 reads CASSRLTSGNHNEQFF. The CDR3 nucleotides read TGTGCCAGCAGCCGACTGACTAGCGGGAACCACAATGAGCAGTTCTTC.

The chain uses TRBV6-5 and TRBJ1-1; D gene uncertain. V dropped 10 bases and J dropped 4 bases, with 13 bases sitting between them. From germline, CDR1 is MNHEY and CDR2 SVGAGI. CDR3 length: 12 amino acids. CDR3 DNA sequence: TGTGCCACTTCAGCGGTGGGCACTGAAGCTTTCTTT. This translates into CATSAVGTEAFF.

J is TRBJ2-3 and V is TRBV6-4; the D gene is possibly TRBD2 (6 bases). There are 15 residues in the CDR3. Trimming took off 3 bases at V and 0 bases at J, with 10 bases between the two ends. Germline lookup yields CDR1 MRHNA and CDR2 SNTAGT. CDR3 nucleotide sequence: TGTGCCAGCAGTGAGAGGCTAGCGAGCACAGATACGCAGTATTTT. Protein sequence: CASSERLASTDTQYF.

The genes are TRBV7-9 and TRBJ1-5; D gene uncertain. This CDR3 comprises 11 residues. The V end lost 4 bases, the J end lost 11 bases, and 9 bases lay between the germline ends. Germline loops: CDR1 SEHNR, CDR2 FQNEAQ (reference sequence). CDR3 amino acids: CASSSSTAQHF. The CDR3 nucleotides are TGTGCCAGCAGCTCCTCAACAGCCCAGCATTTT.

This clone has just one count. V gene TRBV19 combines with J gene TRBJ1-2; 11 nucleotides line up with TRBD1. The CDR3 extends over 14 amino acids. Germline values: CDR1 LNHDA, CDR2 SQIVND (reference sequence). V was pared by 6 bases and J by 2 bases, with 2 bases of the junction left unmatched. CDR3 protein: CASRDRGRNYGYTF. CDR3 bases: TGTGCCAGTAGGGACAGGGGGCGCAACTATGGCTACACCTTC.

The chain combines TRBV6-4 with TRBJ2-2; D is possibly TRBD1 (6 bases). Germline-derived CDR1 and CDR2 are MRHNA and SNTAGT. The CDR3 runs 14 residues. V was pared by 3 bases and J by 7 bases, with 12 bases between. CDR3 sequence (DNA): TGTGCCAGCAGTGATTTACAGGGCCACGGGGAGCTGTTTTTT. It codes for CASSDLQGHGELFF.

This chain uses TRBV15 with TRBJ1-5; D not resolved. CDR1 LNHNV and CDR2 YYDKDF come from the germline V gene (reference sequence). This CDR3 has 19 residues. The V end lost 0 bases, the J end lost 0 bases, and 18 bases lay between the germline ends. CDR3 region: CATSRDPPRRSYSNQPQHF. The CDR3 DNA sequence: TGTGCCACCAGCAGAGACCCCCCCCGTAGGAGCTATAGCAATCAGCCCCAGCATTTT.

J is TRBJ2-1 and V is TRBV11-1, with unresolved D. The CDR3 runs to 11 residues. The germline V and J ends were trimmed by 5 bases and 8 bases, with 7 bases remaining between them. Per germline, CDR1 SGHAT and CDR2 FQDESV (reference sequence). The CDR3 nucleotides are TGTGCCAGCAGCCAAGCATATGAGCAGTTCTTC. It codes for CASSQAYEQFF. Combining the CDR3 with reference TRBV11-1 and TRBJ2-1 gives the whole variable domain EAEVAQSPRYKITEKSQAVAFWCDPISGHATLYWYRQILGQGPELLVQFQDESVVDDSQLPKDRFSAERLKGVDSTLKIQPAELGDSAMYLCASSQAYEQFFGPGTRLTVL.

The rearrangement links TRBV19 to TRBJ2-5, with D possibly being TRBD2 (5 bases). The CDR3 is 13 residues long. The ends were cut back, 5 bases at V and 7 bases at J, with 14 bases in the middle. The germline CDR1 and CDR2 sequences are LNHDA and SQIVND (reference sequence). CDR3 region: CASSGRRETTQYF. CDR3 DNA: TGTGCCAGTAGTGGCCGAAGGGAGACGACCCAGTACTTC.

This clone was seen only once. The V and J genes are TRBV28 and TRBJ1-2; no clear D. The germline V and J ends were trimmed by 5 bases and 4 bases, with 14 bases remaining between them. The CDR3 is made up of 14 amino acids. Germline CDR1 MDHEN, CDR2 SYDVKM. CDR3 in DNA: TGTGCCAGCAGTCCACCCTCGGGGATCTATGGCTACACCTTC. It yields the protein CASSPPSGIYGYTF.

The gene calls are TRBV12-3 or TRBV12-4 and TRBJ1-1; the match to TRBD1 covers 7 bases. CDR3 length: 13 amino acids. Trimming at V came to 3 bases and at J to 6 bases, leaving 4 bases not matched to a gene. In DNA, the CDR3 is TGTGCCAGCAGTTTCGGGCAGGGGGCTGAAGCTTTCTTT. It translates to CASSFGQGAEAFF.

The J gene is TRBJ1-2, the V gene TRBV14, with TRBD1 matching over 10 bases. Losses at the gene ends were 2 bases for V and 8 bases for J; bases not matched to a gene: 11. This CDR3 is built from 16 residues. Germline CDR1 and CDR2: SGHDN and FVKESK. The CDR3 DNA reads as TGTGCCAGCAGCCAAATGAGAGGGGGGACAGGGGCCGGCTACACCTTC. Its translation: CASSQMRGGTGAGYTF.

A single count supports this clone. The V call is TRBV18, the J call TRBJ2-7; 7 nucleotides agree with TRBD2. CDR3 length: 14 amino acids. The J segment lost 0 bases and the V segment lost 6 bases, leaving 5 bases of the junction unmatched. Per germline, CDR1 KGHSH and CDR2 LQKENI. Here the CDR3 DNA reads TGTGCCAGCTCCCCTATAGCGGGCTCCTACGAGCAGTACTTC. It yields the protein CASSPIAGSYEQYF. Full variable domain (outside the CDR3, taken from reference TRBV18 and TRBJ2-7): NAGVMQNPRHLVRRRGQEARLRCSPMKGHSHVYWYRQLPEEGLKFMVYLQKENIIDESGMPKERFSAEFPKEGPSILRIQQVVRGDSAAYFCASSPIAGSYEQYFGPGTRLTVT.

The V and J genes are TRBV6-5 and TRBJ1-4, with D unresolved. The CDR3 extends over 15 amino acids. Germline assignment: CDR1 MNHEY and CDR2 SVGAGI. The V and J ends lost 1 base and 0 bases respectively, with 6 bases between them. The chain's CDR3 is CASSYFSPTNEKLFF. The DNA for the CDR3 is TGTGCCAGCAGTTACTTCTCCCCAACTAATGAAAAACTGTTTTTT.

This sequence joins TRBV6-2 or TRBV6-3 and TRBJ2-7, with 9 bases that match TRBD2. Losses at the gene ends were 0 bases for V and 6 bases for J; bases not matched to a gene: 9. This CDR3 has 16 residues. The V gene's germline CDR1 is MNHEY and CDR2 SVGEGT. Here the CDR3 reads CASSYSLLAGRLEQYF. CDR3 nucleotides: TGTGCCAGCAGTTACTCTTTACTAGCGGGCCGGCTCGAGCAGTACTTC.

This chain links TRBV28 with TRBJ1-6, with 9 bases fitting TRBD1. Germline assignment: CDR1 MDHEN and CDR2 SYDVKM. The J segment lost 5 bases and the V segment lost 2 bases, leaving 1 base of the junction unmatched. The CDR3 sequence is 15 residues long. The CDR3 bases are TGTGCCAGCAGTTTAGGGGACAGGGATAATTCACCCCTCCACTTT. Its translation: CASSLGDRDNSPLHF.

The rearrangement links TRBV20-1 to TRBJ2-7, with a possible D match to TRBD1 (5 bases). The CDR3 is 11 amino acids. CDR1 and CDR2 (germline): DFQATT, SNEGSKA (reference sequence). V was cut by 5 bases and J by 4 bases, with 9 bases left in between. CDR3 nucleotides: TGCAGTGCTTCGACAGAGTACGAGCAGTACTTC. This encodes CSASTEYEQYF.

This chain links TRBV5-6 with TRBJ1-4, with a possible D match to TRBD1 (6 bases). CDR3 size: 14 residues. Between the trimmed V and J ends, which lost 3 bases and 4 bases, there was a span of 10 bases. Germline lookup yields CDR1 SGHDT and CDR2 YYEEEE. The CDR3 loop is CASSSRGVNEKLFF. CDR3 coding DNA: TGTGCCAGCAGCTCCAGGGGAGTTAATGAAAAACTGTTTTTT.

The chain employs TRBV6-5 and TRBJ2-2; TRBD1 agrees at 7 bases. Germline V gene lookup returns CDR1 MNHEY and CDR2 SVGAGI. The CDR3 sequence is 14 residues long. Trimming at V came to 2 bases and at J to 6 bases, leaving 3 bases not matched to a gene. CDR3 nucleotides: TGTGCCAGCAGTTACCAGGGACAGCCCGGGGAGCTGTTTTTT. Its translation is CASSYQGQPGELFF.

The chain employs TRBV28 and TRBJ2-3; 13 positions agree with TRBD2. The V and J ends lost 5 bases and 0 bases, in that order; junction bases with no gene match: 26. The CDR3 is made up of 24 amino acids. Germline loops: CDR1 MDHEN, CDR2 SYDVKM. DNA of the CDR3: TGTGCCAGCAGTAGATCCGGACTAGCGGGAGCGTGGGGGGGTAGGGGGATTAGCACAGATACGCAGTATTTT. Translation: CASSRSGLAGAWGGRGISTDTQYF. The whole variable domain, filled in from reference TRBV28 and TRBJ2-3, reads DVKVTQSSRYLVKRTGEKVFLECVQDMDHENMFWYRQDPGLGLRLIYFSYDVKMKEKGDIPEGYSVSREKKERFSLILESASTNQTSMYLCASSRSGLAGAWGGRGISTDTQYFGPGTRLTVL.

The chain couples TRBV5-1 to TRBJ1-4; TRBD1 agrees at 7 bases. Per the germline V gene, CDR1 is SGHRS and CDR2 is YFSETQ. V was pared by 4 bases and J by 1 base, with 4 bases of the junction left unmatched. This CDR3 is built from 15 residues. The CDR3 protein is CASSTRQGTNEKLFF. The CDR3 DNA reads as TGCGCCAGCAGCACCAGACAGGGAACTAATGAAAAACTGTTTTTT.

The chain combines TRBV7-2 with TRBJ1-3, with D tentatively TRBD1 (5 bases). The CDR3 loop spans 14 amino acids. The germline V gene encodes CDR1 SGHTA and CDR2 FQGNSA. V was clipped by 5 bases and J by 2 bases, with 10 bases between them. The CDR3: CASSLGGAGNTIYF. CDR3 DNA sequence: TGTGCCAGCAGCCTCGGGGGGGCTGGAAACACCATATATTTT.

The rearrangement joins TRBV2 to TRBJ2-2, with 12 positions matching TRBD2. Germline V gives CDR1 SNHLY, CDR2 FYNNEI. The CDR3 extends over 15 amino acids. V lost 7 bases to trimming and J lost 6 bases; unmatched junction nucleotides: 6. The CDR3 here is CASKKLAGGPGELFF. As DNA, the CDR3 is TGTGCCAGCAAGAAACTAGCGGGAGGACCCGGGGAGCTGTTTTTT. Full variable domain (missing parts from reference TRBV2 and TRBJ2-2): EPEVTQTPSHQVTQMGQEVILRCVPISNHLYFYWYRQILGQKVEFLVSFYNNEISEKSEIFDDQFSVERPDGSNFTLKIRSTKLEDSAMYFCASKKLAGGPGELFFGEGSRLTVL.

The sample holds a few counts of this clone. The V call is TRBV12-3 or TRBV12-4, the J call TRBJ2-1, with TRBD1 as a possible D gene (5 bases). Deletions cut 3 bases from V and 7 bases from J, with 7 bases between. CDR3 length equals 12 residues. CDR3 sequence (DNA): TGTGCCAGCAGTTTCAGGGTAAATGAGCAGTTCTTC. As protein: CASSFRVNEQFF.

This rearrangement joins TRBV5-4 to TRBJ2-2; 9 bases map to TRBD2. Germline assignment: CDR1 SGHNT and CDR2 YYREEE (reference sequence). V lost 2 bases and J lost 5; bases outside the gene matches: 1. The CDR3 has 14 amino acids. The CDR3 is CASSLTSGTGELFF. The CDR3 region has the DNA TGTGCCAGCAGCTTAACTAGCGGGACCGGGGAGCTGTTTTTT.

This chain connects TRBV28 to TRBJ1-5; D is unresolved. The CDR3 contains 12 residues. V shed 2 bases and J shed 6 bases, with 5 bases lying between them. Germline-derived CDR1 and CDR2 are MDHEN and SYDVKM. The CDR3 loop is CASSLDIQPQHF. The CDR3 bases are TGTGCCAGCAGTTTAGACATTCAGCCCCAGCATTTT. Variable domain in full (rest from reference TRBV28 and TRBJ1-5): DVKVTQSSRYLVKRTGEKVFLECVQDMDHENMFWYRQDPGLGLRLIYFSYDVKMKEKGDIPEGYSVSREKKERFSLILESASTNQTSMYLCASSLDIQPQHFGDGTRLSIL.

The gene calls are TRBV29-1 and TRBJ1-6, with 9 bases identical to TRBD1. V trimming: 0 bases; J trimming: 9 bases; junction bases outside the gene matches: 3. This CDR3 has 14 residues. Germline V gene sequence: CDR1 SQVTM, CDR2 ANQGSEA. The CDR3 is CSVEDLDRGSPLHF. The DNA for the CDR3 is TGCAGCGTTGAAGATCTGGACAGGGGTTCACCCCTCCACTTT.

The CDR3 protein is CASSLVGGYEQFF. The CDR3 DNA reads as TGTGCCAGCAGCTTGGTTGGGGGGTATGAGCAGTTCTTC. This chain links TRBV5-8 with TRBJ2-1, with D possibly TRBD2 on 6 matching bases. The CDR3 length is 13 residues. Germline CDR1 reads SGHTS; CDR2 reads YDEGEE. The ends were cut back, 0 bases at V and 8 bases at J, with 9 bases in the middle.

The chain has TRBV12-3 or TRBV12-4 and TRBJ2-5; 7 bases map to TRBD2. CDR3 length: 13 residues. The J segment lost 5 bases and the V segment lost 6 bases, leaving 6 bases of the junction unmatched. CDR3 DNA sequence: TGTGCCAGCAGCCTCCTGGGAGGGGAGACCCAGTACTTC. Translated, it gives CASSLLGGETQYF.

This chain connects TRBV6-2 or TRBV6-3 to TRBJ1-2; TRBD1 might be the D (5 bases). V gave up 2 bases and J gave up 2 bases, with 15 bases separating them. The CDR3 sequence is 16 residues long. The germline V gene has CDR1 MNHEY and CDR2 SVGEGT. The CDR3 reads CASSYPSGGGNYGYTF. For the CDR3, the DNA is TGTGCCAGCAGTTACCCCTCGGGGGGTGGAAACTATGGCTACACCTTC.

Comments on this clone: A read error may produce the germline difference seen at one junction end. V gene TRBV10-1 combines with J gene TRBJ2-1; a possible D gene is TRBD2 (7 bases). The CDR3 is made up of 15 amino acids. Germline V CDR1 and CDR2: WNHNN, SYGVQD (reference sequence). CDR3 coding DNA: TGCGCCAGCAGTGAGGCGGGGGCCTCCTCCAATGAGCAGTTCTTC. This codes for CASSEAGASSNEQFF.